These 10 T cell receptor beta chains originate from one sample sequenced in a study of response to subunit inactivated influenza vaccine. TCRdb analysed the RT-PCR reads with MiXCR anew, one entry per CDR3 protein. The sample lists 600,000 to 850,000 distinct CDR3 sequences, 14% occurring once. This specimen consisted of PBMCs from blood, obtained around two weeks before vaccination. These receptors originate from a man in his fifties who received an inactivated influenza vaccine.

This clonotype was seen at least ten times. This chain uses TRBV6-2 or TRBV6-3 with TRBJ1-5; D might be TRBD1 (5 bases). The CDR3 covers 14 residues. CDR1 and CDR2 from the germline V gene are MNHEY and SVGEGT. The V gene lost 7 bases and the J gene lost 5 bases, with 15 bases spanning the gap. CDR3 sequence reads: CASMGPAADQPQHF. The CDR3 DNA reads TGTGCCAGCATGGGACCTGCCGCCGATCAGCCCCAGCATTTT.

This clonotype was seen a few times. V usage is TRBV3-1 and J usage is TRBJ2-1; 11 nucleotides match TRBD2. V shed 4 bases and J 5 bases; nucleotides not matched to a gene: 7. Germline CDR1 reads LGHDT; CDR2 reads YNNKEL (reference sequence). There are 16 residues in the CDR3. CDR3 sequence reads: CASSRFLAGGDNEQFF. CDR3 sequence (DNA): TGTGCCAGCAGCCGGTTCCTAGCGGGGGGAGACAATGAGCAGTTCTTC.

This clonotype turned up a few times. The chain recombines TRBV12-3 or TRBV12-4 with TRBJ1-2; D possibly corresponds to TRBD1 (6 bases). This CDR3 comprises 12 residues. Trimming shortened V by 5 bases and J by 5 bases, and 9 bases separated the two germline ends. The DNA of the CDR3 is TGTGCCAGCAGTATGACAGGATATGGCTACACCTTC. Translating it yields CASSMTGYGYTF.

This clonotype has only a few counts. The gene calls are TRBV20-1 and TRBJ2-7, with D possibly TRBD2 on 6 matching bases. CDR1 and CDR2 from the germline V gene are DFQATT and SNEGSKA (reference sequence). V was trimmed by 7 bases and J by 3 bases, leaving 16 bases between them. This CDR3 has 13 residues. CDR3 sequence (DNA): TGCAGTGTCTGGGACTCCACCCTCTACGAGCAGTACTTC. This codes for CSVWDSTLYEQYF.

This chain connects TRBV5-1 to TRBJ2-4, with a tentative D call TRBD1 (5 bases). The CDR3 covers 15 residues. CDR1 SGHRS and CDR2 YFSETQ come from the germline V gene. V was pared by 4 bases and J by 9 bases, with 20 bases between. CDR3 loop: CASSASGRDWSIQYF. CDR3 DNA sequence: TGCGCCAGCAGCGCTTCGGGCAGGGATTGGAGCATTCAGTACTTC. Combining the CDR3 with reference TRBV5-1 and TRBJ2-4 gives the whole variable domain KAGVTQTPRYLIKTRGQQVTLSCSPISGHRSVSWYQQTPGQGLQFLFEYFSETQRNKGNFPGRFSGRQFSNSRSEMNVSTLELGDSALYLCASSASGRDWSIQYFGAGTRLSVL.

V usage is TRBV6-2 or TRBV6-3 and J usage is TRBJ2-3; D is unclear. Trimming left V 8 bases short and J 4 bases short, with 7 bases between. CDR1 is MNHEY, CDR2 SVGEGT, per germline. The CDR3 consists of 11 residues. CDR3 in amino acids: CASSNADTQYF. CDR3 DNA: TGTGCCAGCTCCAATGCAGATACGCAGTATTTT.

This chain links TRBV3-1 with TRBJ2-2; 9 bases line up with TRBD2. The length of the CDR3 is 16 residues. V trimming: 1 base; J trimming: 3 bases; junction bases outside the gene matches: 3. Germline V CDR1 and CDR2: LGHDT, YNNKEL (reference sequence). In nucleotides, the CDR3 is TGTGCCAGCAGCCAAGGCCTAGCGGGATACACCGGGGAGCTGTTTTTT. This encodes CASSQGLAGYTGELFF.

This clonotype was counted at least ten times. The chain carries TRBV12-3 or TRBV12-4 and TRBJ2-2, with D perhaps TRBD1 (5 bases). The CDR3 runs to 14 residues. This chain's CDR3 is CASSSGADTGELFF. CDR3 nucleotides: TGTGCTAGTAGCAGTGGGGCGGACACCGGGGAGCTGTTTTTT.

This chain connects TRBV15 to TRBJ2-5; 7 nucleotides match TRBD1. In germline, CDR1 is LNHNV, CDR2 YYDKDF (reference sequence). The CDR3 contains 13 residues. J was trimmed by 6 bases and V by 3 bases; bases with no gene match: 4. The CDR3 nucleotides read TGTGCCACCAGCAGTGAAAGGGGGCAGACCCAGTACTTC. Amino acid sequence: CATSSERGQTQYF.

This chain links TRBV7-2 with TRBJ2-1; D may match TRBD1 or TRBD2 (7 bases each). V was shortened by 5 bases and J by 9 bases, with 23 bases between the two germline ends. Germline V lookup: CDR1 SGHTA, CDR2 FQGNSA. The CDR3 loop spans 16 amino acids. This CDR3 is CASSKEGAKSGGEQFF. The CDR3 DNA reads TGTGCCAGCAGCAAAGAGGGGGCTAAGTCGGGGGGTGAGCAGTTCTTC.